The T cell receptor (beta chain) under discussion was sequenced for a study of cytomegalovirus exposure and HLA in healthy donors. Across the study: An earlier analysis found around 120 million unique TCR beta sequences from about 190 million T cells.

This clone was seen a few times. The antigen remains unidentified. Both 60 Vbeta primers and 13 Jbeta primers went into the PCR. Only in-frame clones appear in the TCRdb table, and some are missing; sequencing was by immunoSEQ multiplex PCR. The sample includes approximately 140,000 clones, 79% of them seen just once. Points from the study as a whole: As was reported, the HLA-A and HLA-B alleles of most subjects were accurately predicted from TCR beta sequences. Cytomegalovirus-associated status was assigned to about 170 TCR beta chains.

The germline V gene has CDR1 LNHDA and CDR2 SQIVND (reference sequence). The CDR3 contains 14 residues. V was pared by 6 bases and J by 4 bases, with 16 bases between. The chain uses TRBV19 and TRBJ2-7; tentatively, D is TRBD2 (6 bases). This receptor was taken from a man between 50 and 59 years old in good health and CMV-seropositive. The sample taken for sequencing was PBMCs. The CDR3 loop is CASSAEGTSYEQYF. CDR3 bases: TGTGCCAGTAGCGCGGAGGGAACCTCTTACGAGCAGTACTTC.